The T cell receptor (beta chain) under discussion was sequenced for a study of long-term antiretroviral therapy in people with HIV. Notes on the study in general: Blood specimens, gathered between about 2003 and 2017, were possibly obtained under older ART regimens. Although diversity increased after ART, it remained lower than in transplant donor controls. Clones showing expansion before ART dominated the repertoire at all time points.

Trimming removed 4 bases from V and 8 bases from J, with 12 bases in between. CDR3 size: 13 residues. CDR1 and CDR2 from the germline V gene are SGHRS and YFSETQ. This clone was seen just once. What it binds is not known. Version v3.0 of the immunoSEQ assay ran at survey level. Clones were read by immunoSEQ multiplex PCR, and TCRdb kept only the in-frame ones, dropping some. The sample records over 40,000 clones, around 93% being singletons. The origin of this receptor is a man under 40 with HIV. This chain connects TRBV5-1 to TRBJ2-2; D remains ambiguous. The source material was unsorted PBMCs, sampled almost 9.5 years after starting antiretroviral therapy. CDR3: CASSPLEEGELFF. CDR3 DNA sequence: TGCGCCAGCAGCCCCCTTGAGGAAGGGGAGCTGTTTTTT.